Following are 28 T cell receptor beta chains from one sample sequenced in a study of blood T cell repertoires in COVID-19. The repertoire was sequenced with immunoSEQ multiplex PCR; TCRdb's copy has only in-frame clones and lacks some. The table has 90,000 to 100,000 clones, roughly 89% seen once. Input material: peripheral blood. These receptors all stem from a man between 65 and 85 years old with active or convalescent COVID-19.

The V gene is TRBV7-9, the J gene TRBJ1-1, with D possibly being TRBD1 (6 bases). Looked up from germline, CDR1 is SEHNR and CDR2 is FQNEAQ (reference sequence). Trimming took off 4 bases at V and 1 base at J, with 7 bases between the two ends. The CDR3 runs to 13 residues. CDR3 in DNA: TGTGCCAGCAGCTGGACAGCGAACACTGAAGCTTTCTTT. Its protein product is CASSWTANTEAFF.

The chain recombines TRBV2 with TRBJ1-2; a weak D match, TRBD1 (5 bases). Trimming left V 5 bases short and J 4 bases short, with 8 bases between. Germline lookup yields CDR1 SNHLY and CDR2 FYNNEI. The CDR3 contains 12 residues. The CDR3 region is CASSRQLYGYTF. CDR3 DNA: TGTGCCAGCAGTAGACAGCTCTATGGCTACACCTTC.

The chain combines TRBV6-5 with TRBJ2-5; TRBD1 matches at 7 bases. Germline CDR1 MNHEY, CDR2 SVGAGI. The CDR3 sequence is 13 residues long. Losses at the gene ends were 3 bases for V and 3 bases for J; bases not matched to a gene: 1. The CDR3 DNA sequence: TGTGCCAGCAGTTATGGGACAGAAGAGACCCAGTACTTC. Translating it yields CASSYGTEETQYF.

This chain uses TRBV28 with TRBJ1-4; D is perhaps TRBD1 (6 bases). Germline V CDR1 and CDR2: MDHEN, SYDVKM. This CDR3 has 12 amino acids. The V and J ends lost 5 bases and 8 bases respectively, with 9 bases between them. CDR3 nucleotide sequence: TGTGCCAGCAGTGGACAGTTCGAAAAACTGTTTTTT. This encodes CASSGQFEKLFF. Complete variable domain (other parts from reference TRBV28 and TRBJ1-4): DVKVTQSSRYLVKRTGEKVFLECVQDMDHENMFWYRQDPGLGLRLIYFSYDVKMKEKGDIPEGYSVSREKKERFSLILESASTNQTSMYLCASSGQFEKLFFGSGTQLSVL.

This clone has a single count. This chain joins TRBV7-2 and TRBJ2-5, with 9 bases lining up with TRBD2. After removal of 5 bases from V and 3 bases from J, the junction contained 4 bases not matched to a gene. The CDR3 is 14 amino acids. Germline CDR1 and CDR2: SGHTA and FQGNSA. CDR3 sequence reads: CASSARLAEETQYF. The CDR3 nucleotides are TGTGCCAGCAGCGCTCGACTAGCGGAAGAGACCCAGTACTTC. The full variable domain, in which reference TRBV7-2 and TRBJ2-5 provide the parts outside the CDR3, is GAGVSQSPSNKVTEKGKDVELRCDPISGHTALYWYRQSLGQGLEFLIYFQGNSAPDKSGLPSDRFSAERTGGSVSTLTIQRTQQEDSAVYLCASSARLAEETQYFGPGTRLLVL.

The gene calls are TRBV2 and TRBJ2-5; 9 bases line up with TRBD2. This CDR3 has 15 amino acids. Germline trimming cut 5 bases from V and 1 base from J; bases unmatched to any gene: 5. Per the germline V gene, CDR1 is SNHLY and CDR2 is FYNNEI. Written as DNA, the CDR3 is TGTGCCAGCAGTCCCCAGCGGGGGGCCCAAGAGACCCAGTACTTC. Residues: CASSPQRGAQETQYF. The full variable domain, rest sourced from reference TRBV2 and TRBJ2-5, is EPEVTQTPSHQVTQMGQEVILRCVPISNHLYFYWYRQILGQKVEFLVSFYNNEISEKSEIFDDQFSVERPDGSNFTLKIRSTKLEDSAMYFCASSPQRGAQETQYFGPGTRLLVL.

V gene TRBV28 combines with J gene TRBJ1-2, with 9 positions matching TRBD1. The ends lost 9 bases at V and 2 bases at J; junction bases unmatched: 4. The CDR3 has 13 amino acids. Germline CDR1 reads MDHEN; CDR2 reads SYDVKM. In DNA, the CDR3 is TGTGCCAGTGGACAGGGGAGAAACTATGGCTACACCTTC. Translating gives CASGQGRNYGYTF.

V and J are TRBV19 and TRBJ2-5; 13 bases align to TRBD2. Trimming took 8 bases from V and 5 from J; bases not matched to a gene: 8. Germline CDR1 and CDR2: LNHDA and SQIVND (reference sequence). CDR3 size: 15 residues. The CDR3 spells CASGTSGASRETQYF. The CDR3 nucleotides read TGTGCCAGTGGGACTAGCGGGGCAAGTAGGGAGACCCAGTACTTC.

CDR3 nucleotide sequence: TGCACCAGCAGCCAAGAAAGGCAGGATAGCAATCAGCCCCAGCATTTT. Amino acids: CTSSQERQDSNQPQHF. V gene TRBV1 combines with J gene TRBJ1-5; the table calls TRBD1, which could not be checked here. TRBV1 is classified as a pseudogene. The CDR3 is 16 residues long.

The chain has TRBV18 and TRBJ2-5, with D hard to call. This CDR3 contains 13 residues. Per germline, CDR1 KGHSH and CDR2 LQKENI. Trimming removed 4 bases from V and 0 bases from J, with 6 bases in between. Written as DNA, the CDR3 is TGTGCCAGCTCACTTTCGTACCAAGAGACCCAGTACTTC. It translates to CASSLSYQETQYF. Full variable domain (rest looked up from reference TRBV18 and TRBJ2-5): NAGVMQNPRHLVRRRGQEARLRCSPMKGHSHVYWYRQLPEEGLKFMVYLQKENIIDESGMPKERFSAEFPKEGPSILRIQQVVRGDSAAYFCASSLSYQETQYFGPGTRLLVL.

This chain links TRBV7-8 with TRBJ2-2; D is uncertain. V lost 3 bases to trimming and J lost 2 bases, with 13 bases between them. The CDR3 extends over 16 amino acids. Germline V gives CDR1 SGHVS, CDR2 FQNEAQ. CDR3 sequence reads: CASSLVGGSNTGELFF. CDR3 coding DNA: TGTGCCAGCAGCTTGGTCGGCGGCAGTAACACCGGGGAGCTGTTTTTT.

The CDR3 spells CAWKVGGGAGQPQHF. CDR3 DNA: TGTGCCTGGAAAGTCGGAGGGGGCGCAGGTCAGCCCCAGCATTTT. The gene calls are TRBV30 and TRBJ1-5; 7 bases align to TRBD1. Germline CDR1 is GTSNPN and CDR2 is SVGIG (reference sequence). Losses at the gene ends were 4 bases for V and 6 bases for J; bases not matched to a gene: 12. There are 15 residues in the CDR3.

The chain links TRBV7-9 to TRBJ2-5; 7 nucleotides line up with TRBD2. CDR1 is SEHNR, CDR2 FQNEAQ, per germline (reference sequence). The CDR3 runs to 15 residues. V dropped 0 bases and J dropped 7; count of bases not matched to a gene: 8. The CDR3 nucleotides read TGTGCCAGCAGCTTAGCAGCTAGCGGAACGGCGACCCAGTACTTC. Translation gives CASSLAASGTATQYF. Filled out from reference TRBV7-9 and TRBJ2-5, the complete variable domain reads DTGVSQNPRHKITKRGQNVTFRCDPISEHNRLYWYRQTLGQGPEFLTYFQNEAQLEKSRLLSDRFSAERPKGSFSTLEIQRTEQGDSAMYLCASSLAASGTATQYFGPGTRLLVL.

This chain uses TRBV7-6 with TRBJ2-1; 9 positions match TRBD1. After removal of 4 bases from V and 7 bases from J, the junction contained 11 bases not matched to a gene. The CDR3 is 16 amino acids. CDR1 and CDR2 (germline): SGHVS, FNYEAQ. In DNA form, the CDR3 reads TGTGCCAGCAGCTCCGGGACAGGGTTGGTAGTAAATGAGCAGTTCTTC. Protein sequence: CASSSGTGLVVNEQFF.

This clone was seen once. This chain links TRBV7-2 with TRBJ1-3; D call uncertain. Per the germline V gene, CDR1 is SGHTA and CDR2 is FQGNSA. V was clipped by 6 bases and J by 4 bases, with 22 bases between them. The CDR3 is made up of 17 amino acids. The CDR3 loop is CASSPRSGLIRGNTIYF. The CDR3, as DNA: TGTGCCAGCAGTCCCAGGTCCGGCTTGATCAGGGGAAACACCATATATTTT. The full variable domain, with the rest looked up from reference TRBV7-2 and TRBJ1-3, is GAGVSQSPSNKVTEKGKDVELRCDPISGHTALYWYRQSLGQGLEFLIYFQGNSAPDKSGLPSDRFSAERTGGSVSTLTIQRTQQEDSAVYLCASSPRSGLIRGNTIYFGEGSWLTVV.

The chain employs TRBV4-2 and TRBJ1-6; D call uncertain. Germline V gives CDR1 LGHNA, CDR2 YNFKEQ. This CDR3 has 17 amino acids. The V and J ends lost 6 bases and 9 bases respectively, with 24 bases between them. CDR3 bases: TGTGCCAGCAGTCCCGCCCCGGGGAGTAGTGATGGTTCACCCCTCCACTTT. The encoded protein is CASSPAPGSSDGSPLHF.

This chain joins TRBV30 and TRBJ1-1, with D tentatively TRBD1 (5 bases). Trimming removed 6 bases at V and 3 bases at J, with 11 bases between. CDR3 length: 12 amino acids. The germline gives CDR1 GTSNPN, CDR2 SVGIG (reference sequence). The CDR3 loop is CACTRGDTEAFF. In nucleotides, the CDR3 is TGTGCCTGTACCCGGGGGGACACTGAAGCTTTCTTT.

The chain recombines TRBV9 with TRBJ2-3; TRBD1 agrees at 7 bases. The CDR3 covers 14 residues. With 2 bases clipped from V and 4 bases from J, the junction kept 4 bases outside the gene matches. The germline gives CDR1 SGDLS, CDR2 YYNGEE. CDR3 amino acids: CASSVDRVPDTQYF. In DNA form, the CDR3 reads TGTGCCAGCAGCGTCGACAGGGTTCCAGATACGCAGTATTTT.

The chain combines TRBV3-1 (or the pseudogene TRBV3-2) with TRBJ1-1; possible D gene TRBD1, 6 bases. Germline V lookup: CDR1 LGHDT, CDR2 YNNKEL (reference sequence). The CDR3 extends over 14 amino acids. Trimming cost V 0 bases and J 7 bases, with 12 bases left between them. DNA for the CDR3: TGTGCCAGCAGCCAAGATTTACAGGGACGTGAAGCTTTCTTT. It is translated as CASSQDLQGREAFF.

This clone was counted once. The V call is TRBV6-6, the J call TRBJ1-5; D might be TRBD1 (5 bases). Trimming took 2 bases from V and 2 from J, leaving 10 bases between them. The CDR3 has 15 residues. In germline, CDR1 is MNHNY, CDR2 SVGAGI (reference sequence). The CDR3 region has the DNA TGTGCCAGCAGTTACAATGGGGGGGGCAATCAGCCCCAGCATTTT. Protein product: CASSYNGGGNQPQHF.

About this clone itself: Distinct nucleotide sequences in the sample also encode this CDR3. The V call is TRBV5-1, the J call TRBJ2-7; D is perhaps TRBD2 (5 bases). The germline V gene has CDR1 SGHRS and CDR2 YFSETQ. The CDR3 contains 13 residues. The V and J ends lost 0 bases and 2 bases respectively, with 6 bases between them. CDR3 in amino acids: CASSLGGTYEQYF. The CDR3 coding sequence is TGCGCCAGCAGCTTGGGAGGGACCTACGAGCAGTACTTC. Using reference TRBV5-1 and TRBJ2-7 for the parts outside the CDR3, the full variable domain is KAGVTQTPRYLIKTRGQQVTLSCSPISGHRSVSWYQQTPGQGLQFLFEYFSETQRNKGNFPGRFSGRQFSNSRSEMNVSTLELGDSALYLCASSLGGTYEQYFGPGTRLTVT.

This clone was seen a handful of times. Because it lacks the conserved phenylalanine or tryptophan at the end, this CDR3 is likely a read error. The limits of the CDR3 on the DNA are not certain, so only TCRdb's listed CDR3 is given. The chain is built from TRBV30 and TRBJ1-4. Counting both end residues, the CDR3 totals 8 amino acids. Germline lookup yields CDR1 GTSNPN and CDR2 SVGIG (reference sequence). CDR3: CAWSVAHV.

V gene TRBV28 combines with J gene TRBJ1-1; TRBD1 matches at 7 bases. The V gene's germline CDR1 is MDHEN and CDR2 SYDVKM. Unmatched junction bases numbered 1, after V lost 0 bases and J lost 6 bases. This CDR3 is built from 13 residues. This chain's CDR3 is CASSLWQGAEAFF. DNA for the CDR3: TGTGCCAGCAGTTTATGGCAGGGGGCTGAAGCTTTCTTT. The whole variable domain, remainder taken from reference TRBV28 and TRBJ1-1, is DVKVTQSSRYLVKRTGEKVFLECVQDMDHENMFWYRQDPGLGLRLIYFSYDVKMKEKGDIPEGYSVSREKKERFSLILESASTNQTSMYLCASSLWQGAEAFFGQGTRLTVV.

In regard to this clone: A read error may account for a junction end that differs from germline. J is TRBJ1-2 and V is TRBV5-1; no clear D. Germline V gene data show CDR1 as SGHRS and CDR2 as YFSETQ. This CDR3 comprises 14 residues. The CDR3, as DNA: TGCGCCAGCAGCACGAGAGGGTTCGACTACGGCTACACCTTC. This sequence encodes CASSTRGFDYGYTF.

The genes are TRBV9 and TRBJ2-5; tentative D call: TRBD1 (6 bases). This CDR3 is built from 13 residues. CDR1 and CDR2 from the germline V gene are SGDLS and YYNGEE. Trimming left V 7 bases short and J 2 bases short, with 12 bases between. The CDR3 region has the DNA TGTGCCAGCTCTAAGGACAGTCAAGAGACCCAGTACTTC. It yields the protein CASSKDSQETQYF.

The chain is built from TRBV7-9 and TRBJ2-1; a weak D match, TRBD1 (5 bases). The CDR3 sequence is 16 residues long. Germline V gene sequence: CDR1 SEHNR, CDR2 FQNEAQ (reference sequence). Trimming removed 6 bases at V and 3 bases at J, with 18 bases between. The CDR3 loop is CASSYLGATRYNEQFF. The CDR3 DNA is TGTGCCAGCAGTTATCTAGGGGCTACACGCTACAATGAGCAGTTCTTC.

The rearrangement joins TRBV7-9 to TRBJ1-4; 10 positions agree with TRBD1. Germline values: CDR1 SEHNR, CDR2 FQNEAQ (reference sequence). J gave up 6 bases and V 5 bases, and 6 bases lay outside the gene matches. The CDR3 runs to 15 residues. CDR3 in amino acids: CASSPGQGFDEKLFF. In DNA form, the CDR3 reads TGTGCCAGCAGCCCGGGACAGGGGTTCGATGAAAAACTGTTTTTT.

There are a few counts of this clone. This sequence joins TRBV6-5 and TRBJ1-4, with 9 bases fitting TRBD1. Unmatched junction bases numbered 8, after V lost 4 bases and J lost 8 bases. Germline V gene lookup returns CDR1 MNHEY and CDR2 SVGAGI. The CDR3 is 15 residues long. The CDR3 spells CASSSGDRVREKLFF. Written as DNA, the CDR3 is TGTGCCAGCAGTTCAGGGGACAGGGTTCGGGAAAAACTGTTTTTT.